The next 19 T cell receptor beta chains were all read from a single sample in a study of human thymus T cells. The table came from immunoSEQ multiplex PCR; TCRdb's copy has only in-frame clones and leaves some out. The sample contains tens of thousands of clones, 94% of which appear only once. Sequenced material: blood. These receptors were taken from a boy under two years old with a congenital heart defect but otherwise immunologically healthy.

The chain combines TRBV5-6 with TRBJ1-6, with D uncertain. Germline CDR1 and CDR2: SGHDT and YYEEEE. The CDR3 length is 13 residues. The V end lost 1 base, the J end lost 8 bases, and 7 bases lay between the germline ends. For the CDR3, the DNA is TGTGCCAGCAGCTTGACGCTGGATTCACCCCTCCACTTT. The encoded protein is CASSLTLDSPLHF.

The chain has TRBV23-1 and TRBJ1-3, with D maybe TRBD1 (6 bases). TRBV23-1 is given ORF status, its function remaining uncertain. The CDR3 consists of 14 residues. The V gene lost 2 bases and the J gene lost 8 bases, with 13 bases spanning the gap. The CDR3 spells CASSQGPGGDTIYF. CDR3 DNA: TGCGCCAGCAGTCAAGGGCCGGGGGGCGACACCATATATTTT.

This chain joins TRBV6-5 and TRBJ1-2; 7 bases fit TRBD1. The CDR3 runs to 15 residues. With 7 bases clipped from V and 3 bases from J, the junction kept 11 bases outside the gene matches. Looked up from germline, CDR1 is MNHEY and CDR2 is SVGAGI. The CDR3 bases are TGTGCCAGCACCCTATCCAGGGGGGTAGACTATGGCTACACCTTC. This encodes CASTLSRGVDYGYTF.

This rearrangement joins TRBV9 to TRBJ1-1; 8 bases fit TRBD1. There are 15 residues in the CDR3. The ends lost 4 bases at V and 1 base at J; junction bases unmatched: 6. CDR1 is SGDLS, CDR2 YYNGEE, per germline. CDR3 amino acids: CASSPSGTGNTEAFF. The CDR3 DNA follows: TGTGCCAGCAGCCCATCCGGGACAGGGAACACTGAAGCTTTCTTT.

V and J are TRBV6-1 and TRBJ1-2; 9 bases are a match to TRBD1. CDR1 and CDR2 (germline): MNHNS, SASEGT. J lost 4 bases, V lost 7 bases, and 10 bases had no gene match. This CDR3 has 15 residues. CDR3 DNA: TGTGCCAGCACCGTCGGGACAGGGCAGGCCTATGGCTACACCTTC. As protein: CASTVGTGQAYGYTF.

This clone was picked up one time. V is TRBV11-2 and J is TRBJ1-2; 7 bases fit TRBD1. The ends lost 5 bases at V and 0 bases at J; junction bases unmatched: 9. This CDR3 is 16 amino acids long. Germline-derived CDR1 and CDR2 are SGHAT and FQNNGV. The CDR3 here is CASSPRQGPTNYGYTF. The CDR3 DNA follows: TGTGCCAGCAGCCCCCGACAGGGACCGACTAACTATGGCTACACCTTC. The full variable domain, with the rest looked up from reference TRBV11-2 and TRBJ1-2, is EAGVAQSPRYKIIEKRQSVAFWCNPISGHATLYWYQQILGQGPKLLIQFQNNGVVDDSQLPKDRFSAERLKGVDSTLKIQPAKLEDSAVYLCASSPRQGPTNYGYTFGSGTRLTVV.

This clone has a single count. CDR3 DNA sequence: TGCGCCAGCAGCCAAGCGGGGGGGCTGTTCTCAGAGACCCAGTACTTC. It translates to CASSQAGGLFSETQYF. The chain has TRBV4-1 and TRBJ2-5; TRBD2 matches 8 bases. V lost 1 base and J lost 4; bases outside the gene matches: 8. Germline CDR1 and CDR2: MGHRA and YSYEKL. CDR3 length: 16 residues.

The chain combines TRBV7-9 with TRBJ2-7; D might be TRBD1 or TRBD2, each matching 7 bases. Germline V gives CDR1 SEHNR, CDR2 FQNEAQ (reference sequence). The CDR3 runs to 19 residues. The V end was cut by 1 base, the J end by 3 bases, with 25 bases between. The CDR3 nucleotides are TGTGCCAGCAGCTTAGGGGCCCTGTCGACAGGGAGGGTTTTCTACGAGCAGTACTTC. It yields the protein CASSLGALSTGRVFYEQYF.

The chain has TRBV30 and TRBJ1-3; D is ambiguous. CDR1 and CDR2 (germline): GTSNPN, SVGIG (reference sequence). V gave up 0 bases and J gave up 0 bases, with 3 bases separating them. The CDR3 has 13 residues. The CDR3: CAWSVHSGNTIYF. The CDR3 DNA sequence: TGTGCCTGGAGTGTACACTCTGGAAACACCATATATTTT.

The gene calls are TRBV30 and TRBJ2-1; D not certain. This CDR3 contains 14 residues. The germline V gene has CDR1 GTSNPN and CDR2 SVGIG (reference sequence). Trimming removed 1 base from V and 4 bases from J, with 11 bases in between. Written as DNA, the CDR3 is TGTGCCTGGAGTGCCGACACCGGTTACAATGAGCAGTTCTTC. Translating gives CAWSADTGYNEQFF. Based on the CDR3 plus reference TRBV30 and TRBJ2-1, the full variable domain is SQTIHQWPATLVQPVGSPLSLECTVEGTSNPNLYWYRQAAGRGLQLLFYSVGIGQISSEVPQNLSASRPQDRQFILSSKKLLLSDSGFYLCAWSADTGYNEQFFGPGTRLTVL.

The chain is built from TRBV29-1 and TRBJ2-1, with D possibly TRBD2 on 6 matching bases. The CDR3 is 11 amino acids. In germline, CDR1 is SQVTM, CDR2 ANQGSEA. V was shortened by 6 bases and J by 3 bases, with 6 bases between the two germline ends. Written as DNA, the CDR3 is TGCAGCGTGACTAGCTACAATGAGCAGTTCTTC. Its protein product is CSVTSYNEQFF.

This clone turned up a few times. The chain uses TRBV10-3 and TRBJ1-6; a weak D match, TRBD1 (6 bases). CDR3 size: 15 residues. V was cut by 0 bases and J by 14 bases, with 17 bases left in between. In germline, CDR1 is ENHRY, CDR2 SYGVKD. In DNA form, the CDR3 reads TGTGCCATCAGTGAGTCGCCTACCACAGGGTGGGCCCTCCACTTT. Protein product: CAISESPTTGWALHF.

V usage is TRBV10-3 and J usage is TRBJ2-3; the D is unclear. Germline loops: CDR1 ENHRY, CDR2 SYGVKD. V gave up 5 bases and J gave up 5 bases, with 14 bases separating them. The CDR3 extends over 14 amino acids. The CDR3 bases are TGTGCCATCAGTAAGGACGGTGAGGAAGATACGCAGTATTTT. Protein sequence: CAISKDGEEDTQYF.

This chain connects TRBV5-4 to TRBJ2-3; 10 bases fit TRBD2. The CDR3 has 16 residues. CDR1 and CDR2 from the germline V gene are SGHNT and YYREEE (reference sequence). With V trimmed by 0 bases and J by 2 bases, 3 bases remained unmatched. The CDR3 sequence is CASSLERGGSTDTQYF. CDR3 sequence (DNA): TGTGCCAGCAGCTTGGAGCGGGGGGGTTCCACAGATACGCAGTATTTT.

The CDR3 loop is CASSLQGANTGELFF. CDR3 nucleotides: TGTGCCAGCAGCTTGCAGGGGGCGAACACCGGGGAGCTGTTTTTT. V usage is TRBV5-6 and J usage is TRBJ2-2; 7 bases align to TRBD1. Unmatched junction bases numbered 0, after V lost 1 base and J lost 0 bases. This CDR3 is 15 amino acids long. CDR1 is SGHDT, CDR2 YYEEEE, per germline.

V is TRBV4-3 and J is TRBJ1-2, with a tentative D call TRBD1 (6 bases). CDR3 size: 14 residues. Germline lookup yields CDR1 LGHNA and CDR2 YSLEER. V was pared by 0 bases and J by 3 bases, with 8 bases between. The CDR3 loop is CASSQEAGDYGYTF. CDR3 DNA sequence: TGCGCCAGCAGCCAAGAGGCAGGGGACTATGGCTACACCTTC.

V usage is TRBV7-9 and J usage is TRBJ2-1; TRBD1 matches 10 bases. Germline V gene lookup returns CDR1 SEHNR and CDR2 FQNEAQ (reference sequence). The CDR3 extends over 13 amino acids. J was trimmed by 5 bases and V by 5 bases; bases with no gene match: 0. CDR3 sequence (DNA): TGTGCCAGCAGCGGACAGGGGGACAATGAGCAGTTCTTC. This codes for CASSGQGDNEQFF.

The chain carries TRBV25-1 and TRBJ2-2; TRBD2 matches 12 bases. The CDR3 is 15 amino acids. V trimming: 1 base; J trimming: 6 bases; junction bases outside the gene matches: 0. Looked up from germline, CDR1 is MGHDK and CDR2 is SYGVNS. CDR3 residues: CASSESSGGAGELFF. The CDR3 coding sequence is TGTGCCAGCAGTGAATCTAGCGGGGGGGCCGGGGAGCTGTTTTTT.

This rearrangement joins TRBV5-5 to TRBJ1-3, with 10 bases lining up with TRBD1. The V gene end was trimmed by 3 bases and the J gene end by 3 bases; junction bases not matched to a gene: 6. CDR1 is SGHKS and CDR2 is YYEKEE in the germline V gene (reference sequence). The CDR3 has 16 residues. DNA of the CDR3: TGTGCCAGCAGCTCCCGGACAGGGGGGGTTGGAAACACCATATATTTT. Its protein is CASSSRTGGVGNTIYF.